The 26 T cell receptor beta chains presented below share a single source sample, sequenced in a study of beta chain features in type 1 diabetes. The whole isolated RNA underwent reverse transcription, so sequencing captured expressed TCRB transcripts. Assay used: immunoSEQ multiplex PCR; TCRdb lists only in-frame clones, some missing. The data hold 20,000 to 30,000 clones, with more than 60% observed a single time. The sequencing input was Tregs from blood. The receptors were sampled from a woman between 40 and 50 years old in good health.

This clone was observed a handful of times. The V and J genes are TRBV7-2 and TRBJ2-3, with D perhaps TRBD2 (5 bases). Trimming pared 7 bases from V and 6 bases from J, leaving 23 bases between. Germline loops: CDR1 SGHTA, CDR2 FQGNSA. The CDR3 runs 16 residues. The CDR3 sequence is CASTTDRVGGSDTQYF. DNA for the CDR3: TGTGCCAGCACCACTGATCGGGTAGGAGGTTCGGATACGCAGTATTTT.

V usage is TRBV7-2 and J usage is TRBJ2-1, with D unclear. Germline lookup yields CDR1 SGHTA and CDR2 FQGNSA. V was cut by 3 bases and J by 11 bases, with 17 bases left in between. The CDR3 has 14 residues. The CDR3: CASSLSRLNVKQFF. The CDR3 DNA sequence: TGTGCCAGCAGCTTGTCACGACTGAACGTCAAGCAGTTCTTC.

The rearrangement joins TRBV5-1 to TRBJ2-2, with a possible D match to TRBD1 (6 bases). V was clipped by 2 bases and J by 3 bases, with 11 bases between them. The CDR3 extends over 15 amino acids. Germline V gives CDR1 SGHRS, CDR2 YFSETQ. CDR3 loop: CASSFTGTYTGELFF. CDR3 in DNA: TGCGCCAGCAGCTTCACCGGGACATACACCGGGGAGCTGTTTTTT.

V usage is TRBV27 and J usage is TRBJ1-4; D gene unclear. V was cut by 1 base and J by 4 bases, with 4 bases left in between. The CDR3 consists of 13 residues. Germline-derived CDR1 and CDR2 are MNHEY and SMNVEV (reference sequence). The CDR3 nucleotides are TGTGCCAGCAGTTTATACAGTAATGAAAAACTGTTTTTT. It yields the protein CASSLYSNEKLFF. The full variable domain, in which reference TRBV27 and TRBJ1-4 provide the parts outside the CDR3, is EAQVTQNPRYLITVTGKKLTVTCSQNMNHEYMSWYRQDPGLGLRQIYYSMNVEVTDKGDVPEGYKVSRKEKRNFPLILESPSPNQTSLYFCASSLYSNEKLFFGSGTQLSVL.

The rearrangement joins TRBV5-6 to TRBJ1-3, with a possible D match to TRBD1 (6 bases). The CDR3 consists of 15 residues. Germline-derived CDR1 and CDR2 are SGHDT and YYEEEE. V was cut by 4 bases and J by 3 bases, with 14 bases left in between. Written as DNA, the CDR3 is TGTGCCAGCAGCACTCAGGGGACGGGTGGAAACACCATATATTTT. This gives the protein CASSTQGTGGNTIYF.

The V call is TRBV19, the J call TRBJ2-7, with D tentatively TRBD1 (7 bases). CDR1 is LNHDA, CDR2 SQIVND, per germline (reference sequence). Trimming removed 3 bases from V and 6 bases from J, with 18 bases in between. The CDR3 runs 15 residues. The CDR3 coding sequence is TGTGCCAGTAGTATCCAGACAGGGCCCGGGGGCGAGCAGTACTTC. Translation: CASSIQTGPGGEQYF.

The rearrangement joins TRBV5-6 to TRBJ2-5; D uncertain. Matching the DNA end better, TRBJ2-7 makes the J call doubtful. CDR1 is SGHDT, CDR2 YYEEEE, per germline. This CDR3 has 16 amino acids. The CDR3: CASSDFGLTTSYEQYF. CDR3 nucleotides: TGTGCCAGCAGCGATTTTGGGTTGACGACATCCTACGAGCAGTACTTC.

This clone appeared a few times. V gene TRBV2 combines with J gene TRBJ1-1; 9 nucleotides match TRBD1. J gave up 4 bases and V 5 bases, and 11 bases lay outside the gene matches. Germline loops: CDR1 SNHLY, CDR2 FYNNEI. This CDR3 has 16 amino acids. CDR3 bases: TGTGCCAGCAGTTTGACACCGGGACAGGGTATCACTGAAGCTTTCTTT. Its protein product is CASSLTPGQGITEAFF.

This clone has more than one count but fewer than ten. This chain joins TRBV7-8 and TRBJ1-2; D uncertain. CDR1 and CDR2 from the germline V gene are SGHVS and FQNEAQ. The CDR3 consists of 14 residues. V lost 0 bases and J lost 8, with 13 bases in between. The CDR3: CASSLAGGNWGYTF. CDR3 nucleotides: TGTGCCAGCAGCTTAGCCGGTGGTAATTGGGGCTACACCTTC.

The chain is built from TRBV5-4 and TRBJ2-3; TRBD1 might be the D (5 bases). V lost 3 bases to trimming and J lost 0 bases, with 14 bases between them. In germline, CDR1 is SGHNT, CDR2 YYREEE (reference sequence). The CDR3 extends over 16 amino acids. The CDR3 spells CASSSLADTSTDTQYF. The CDR3, as DNA: TGTGCCAGCAGCTCACTTGCGGACACTAGCACAGATACGCAGTATTTT.

The V gene is TRBV5-1, the J gene TRBJ1-2; 10 positions agree with TRBD1. Germline CDR1 SGHRS, CDR2 YFSETQ. Trimming took 4 bases from V and 7 from J; bases not matched to a gene: 4. The CDR3 length is 13 residues. CDR3 DNA: TGCGCCAGCAGCCCGGGACAGGGGTTTGGCTACACCTTC. Translation: CASSPGQGFGYTF.

There are a few counts of this clone. J is TRBJ1-2 and V is TRBV5-1; the D gene is possibly TRBD1 (6 bases). Trimming cost V 4 bases and J 3 bases, with 16 bases left between them. Germline V gene sequence: CDR1 SGHRS, CDR2 YFSETQ. The CDR3 totals 15 residues. CDR3 nucleotides: TGCGCCAGCAGCAAGGATGTCCGGACAGACTATGGCTACACCTTC. Translation: CASSKDVRTDYGYTF.

The gene calls are TRBV19 and TRBJ1-4, with TRBD1 matching over 10 bases. The CDR3 covers 15 residues. Per germline, CDR1 LNHDA and CDR2 SQIVND (reference sequence). The ends lost 6 bases at V and 8 bases at J; junction bases unmatched: 9. The CDR3 DNA reads TGTGCCAGTAGCCGGGGACAGGGGCTCCTCGAAAAACTGTTTTTT. Translated: CASSRGQGLLEKLFF.

The chain links TRBV11-2 to TRBJ2-2, with TRBD1 matching 9 bases. CDR1 and CDR2 (germline): SGHAT, FQNNGV. The CDR3 runs 18 residues. The V segment lost 5 bases and the J segment 0 bases; nucleotides outside the gene matches: 10. The CDR3 spells CASSHGTGLYANTGELFF. The CDR3 region has the DNA TGTGCCAGCAGCCATGGGACAGGGCTGTACGCGAACACCGGGGAGCTGTTTTTT.

The V and J genes are TRBV7-2 and TRBJ2-1; no reliable D call. Germline V lookup: CDR1 SGHTA, CDR2 FQGNSA. The CDR3 spans 13 residues. V shed 5 bases and J shed 7 bases, with 12 bases lying between them. CDR3 residues: CASSASWANEQFF. As DNA, the CDR3 is TGTGCCAGCAGCGCCAGCTGGGCGAATGAGCAGTTCTTC.

This clone was seen once. The J gene is TRBJ1-2, the V gene TRBV11-1; D gene ambiguous. Germline V gene sequence: CDR1 SGHAT, CDR2 FQDESV (reference sequence). With 5 bases removed from V and 7 bases from J, the gap between germline ends came to 14 bases. The CDR3 contains 13 residues. CDR3: CASSTFSSGGYTF. The CDR3, as DNA: TGTGCCAGCAGCACATTTAGCTCCGGTGGCTACACCTTC.

The chain has TRBV21-1 and TRBJ2-7; the DNA was not used to check the table's D call, TRBD1. TRBV21-1 is classified as a pseudogene. This CDR3 is 16 amino acids long. CDR3 sequence reads: CASSSCGTGDAYEQYF. The CDR3 DNA reads TGTGCCAGCAGCTCTTGTGGGACAGGGGACGCCTACGAGCAGTACTTC.

In nucleotides, the CDR3 is TGTGCCAGCAGCCAAGAGCGGACAGAGACCCAGTACTTC. The encoded protein is CASSQERTETQYF. The chain is built from TRBV7-8 and TRBJ2-5; D possibly corresponds to TRBD2 (5 bases). This CDR3 comprises 13 residues. V was pared by 5 bases and J by 4 bases, with 11 bases between. CDR1 SGHVS and CDR2 FQNEAQ come from the germline V gene.

The chain links TRBV2 to TRBJ2-1; 7 nucleotides agree with TRBD1. The germline CDR1 and CDR2 sequences are SNHLY and FYNNEI. J gave up 4 bases and V 0 bases, and 0 bases lay outside the gene matches. The CDR3 is 14 residues long. This chain's CDR3 is CASSEATGYNEQFF. In DNA, the CDR3 is TGTGCCAGCAGTGAAGCGACAGGGTACAATGAGCAGTTCTTC.

The chain joins TRBV2 to TRBJ2-5; D is ambiguous. The germline V gene has CDR1 SNHLY and CDR2 FYNNEI. The CDR3 is made up of 11 amino acids. The V end lost 6 bases, the J end lost 2 bases, and 4 bases lay between the germline ends. The DNA for the CDR3 is TGTGCCAGCAGGCTACAAGAGACCCAGTACTTC. This translates into CASRLQETQYF.

This sequence joins TRBV5-1 and TRBJ1-2; 12 nucleotides line up with TRBD1. The CDR3 has 17 residues. With V trimmed by 4 bases and J by 5 bases, 12 bases remained unmatched. Germline values: CDR1 SGHRS, CDR2 YFSETQ. Written as DNA, the CDR3 is TGCGCCAGCAGCACATTGGGACAGGGGGCCCCCCAATATGGCTACACCTTC. Protein sequence: CASSTLGQGAPQYGYTF.

This clone was observed once. The chain links TRBV2 to TRBJ1-2, with D possibly matching TRBD1 (6 bases). V lost 6 bases to trimming and J lost 6 bases, with 17 bases between them. The V gene's germline CDR1 is SNHLY and CDR2 FYNNEI. The CDR3 is 14 residues long. The CDR3 reads CASRDIQGRNGYTF. CDR3 DNA: TGTGCCAGCAGGGACATACAGGGTAGGAATGGCTACACCTTC. The full variable domain, with the rest looked up from reference TRBV2 and TRBJ1-2, is EPEVTQTPSHQVTQMGQEVILRCVPISNHLYFYWYRQILGQKVEFLVSFYNNEISEKSEIFDDQFSVERPDGSNFTLKIRSTKLEDSAMYFCASRDIQGRNGYTFGSGTRLTVV.

V usage is TRBV7-2 and J usage is TRBJ2-3; unclear D gene. Germline V CDR1 and CDR2: SGHTA, FQGNSA. V was shortened by 5 bases and J by 6 bases, with 12 bases between the two germline ends. This CDR3 region has 13 residues. The DNA for the CDR3 is TGTGCCAGCAGCCGCGACTTGGCCGATACGCAGTATTTT. This translates into CASSRDLADTQYF.

The chain uses TRBV7-8 and TRBJ2-7, with TRBD2 matching over 9 bases. The germline gives CDR1 SGHVS, CDR2 FQNEAQ. With V trimmed by 5 bases and J by 2 bases, 7 bases remained unmatched. The CDR3 spans 15 residues. As DNA, the CDR3 is TGTGCCAGCAGCCCGAGACTAGCGGTGACCTACGAGCAGTACTTC. Its protein is CASSPRLAVTYEQYF.

CDR3 region: CASSNPEGTTGYF. The CDR3 DNA reads as TGTGCCAGCAGCAACCCGGAGGGGACTACAGGGTATTTT. The rearrangement links TRBV21-1 to TRBJ2-3; the D call of TRBD2 is as the table states it, not checked on the DNA. TRBV21-1 is a known pseudogene. The CDR3 runs to 13 residues.

The V gene is TRBV19, the J gene TRBJ2-5, with TRBD1 identical over 8 bases. The germline gives CDR1 LNHDA, CDR2 SQIVND (reference sequence). The ends lost 5 bases at V and 7 bases at J; junction bases unmatched: 18. The CDR3 extends over 17 amino acids. The CDR3 is CASSLALLDRGYGTQYF. In nucleotides, the CDR3 is TGTGCCAGTAGTCTCGCCCTACTTGACAGGGGTTACGGGACCCAGTACTTC.